Listed below are T cell receptor beta chains from one sample, sequenced in a study of blood T cell repertoires in COVID-19. Repertoires were generated with immunoSEQ multiplex PCR, while TCRdb's copy carries only in-frame clones and drops some. The data contain roughly 250,000 clones, roughly 86% of them singletons. Source material: PBMCs or T cells enriched from blood (not recorded which). All receptors come from a woman aged 45-60 years who had recovered from COVID-19. The CDR3 runs from the conserved cysteine through the conserved F or W. A D gene is named only where the DNA matches it firmly. Rows may omit the clone size; those that give it use once, few, many or a size class.

J gene: TRBJ1-1; V gene: TRBV27; clone size: NA; D gene: NA; CDR3 protein: CASSLSQHRMNTEAFF; CDR3 DNA: TGTGCCAGCAGTTTATCTCAGCACAGGATGAACACTGAAGCTTTCTTT
J gene: TRBJ1-2; V gene: TRBV28; clone size: NA; D gene: NA; CDR3 protein: CASNQGSGGYTF; CDR3 DNA: TGTGCCAGCAACCAGGGATCAGGGGGCTACACCTTC
J gene: TRBJ1-2; V gene: TRBV2; clone size: NA; D gene: NA; CDR3 protein: CAIFGAGRPGGNYGYTF; CDR3 DNA: TGTGCCATTTTTGGGGCAGGTCGCCCCGGGGGAAACTATGGCTACACCTTC
J gene: TRBJ2-1; V gene: TRBV24-1; clone size: NA; D gene: NA; CDR3 protein: CATSDNRKSSYNEQFF; CDR3 DNA: TGTGCCACCAGTGACAACAGAAAAAGCTCCTACAATGAGCAGTTCTTC
J gene: TRBJ1-3; V gene: TRBV7-3; clone size: NA; D gene: NA; CDR3 protein: CASSSSGGNTIYF; CDR3 DNA: TGTGCCAGCAGCTCCAGTGGTGGAAACACCATATATTTT
J gene: TRBJ2-7; V gene: TRBV3-1/TRBV3-2; clone size: NA; D gene: NA; CDR3 protein: CASSPMGSSYEQYF; CDR3 DNA: TGTGCCAGCAGCCCCATGGGGAGCTCCTACGAGCAGTACTTC
J gene: TRBJ2-7; V gene: TRBV2; clone size: NA; D gene: TRBD1; CDR3 protein: CASSRGTAITYEQYF; CDR3 DNA: TGTGCCAGCAGCCGAGGGACAGCGATAACCTACGAGCAGTACTTC
J gene: TRBJ2-3; V gene: TRBV7-2; clone size: NA; D gene: TRBD2; CDR3 protein: CASSYWSGSGTDTQYF; CDR3 DNA: TGTGCCAGCAGCTACTGGAGCGGGAGTGGAACAGATACGCAGTATTTT
J gene: TRBJ1-2; V gene: TRBV7-9; clone size: NA; D gene: NA; CDR3 protein: CASSLVKGRVEANYGYTF; CDR3 DNA: TGTGCCAGCAGCTTAGTTAAGGGCAGGGTGGAAGCTAACTATGGCTACACCTTC
J gene: TRBJ2-5; V gene: TRBV9; clone size: NA; D gene: TRBD2; CDR3 protein: CASSEGTSGVETQYF; CDR3 DNA: TGTGCCAGCAGCGAGGGGACTAGCGGGGTAGAGACCCAGTACTTC
J gene: TRBJ2-3; V gene: TRBV3-1/TRBV3-2; clone size: NA; D gene: NA; CDR3 protein: CASSQRTTVPHTQYF; CDR3 DNA: TGTGCCAGCAGCCAAAGGACTACCGTCCCCCATACGCAGTATTTT
J gene: TRBJ1-6; V gene: TRBV7-9; clone size: once; D gene: NA; CDR3 protein: CASSFGDSPLHF; CDR3 DNA: TGTGCCAGCAGCTTCGGTGATTCACCCCTCCACTTT
J gene: TRBJ2-7; V gene: TRBV27; clone size: NA; D gene: TRBD1; CDR3 protein: CASSQRDRGVWEQYF; CDR3 DNA: TGTGCCAGCAGTCAACGGGACAGGGGCGTCTGGGAGCAGTACTTC
J gene: TRBJ2-1; V gene: TRBV6-1; clone size: NA; D gene: TRBD2; CDR3 protein: CASSDPGTSRSNEQFF; CDR3 DNA: TGTGCCAGCAGTGACCCCGGGACTAGCAGGAGTAATGAGCAGTTCTTC
J gene: TRBJ2-5; V gene: TRBV28; clone size: NA; D gene: NA; CDR3 protein: CASTSGIARAETQYF; CDR3 DNA: TGTGCCAGCACCTCCGGTATAGCGAGGGCAGAGACCCAGTACTTC
J gene: TRBJ2-1; V gene: TRBV6-1; clone size: NA; D gene: NA; CDR3 protein: CASSEMTGRTRPNEQFF; CDR3 DNA: TGTGCCAGCAGTGAAATGACAGGCCGGACTAGACCTAATGAGCAGTTCTTC
J gene: TRBJ1-5; V gene: TRBV30; clone size: NA; D gene: TRBD1; CDR3 protein: CAWSVTGAQPQHF; CDR3 DNA: TGTGCCTGGAGTGTAACAGGGGCTCAGCCCCAGCATTTT
J gene: TRBJ2-3; V gene: TRBV28; clone size: NA; D gene: TRBD1; CDR3 protein: CASNGRTGATDTQYF; CDR3 DNA: TGTGCCAGCAACGGAAGGACAGGGGCCACAGATACGCAGTATTTT
J gene: TRBJ1-1; V gene: TRBV27; clone size: NA; D gene: TRBD1; CDR3 protein: CASSPDRTNTEAFF; CDR3 DNA: TGTGCCAGCAGTCCGGACAGGACGAACACTGAAGCTTTCTTT
J gene: TRBJ2-7; V gene: TRBV7-9; clone size: NA; D gene: TRBD2; CDR3 protein: CASTVAGVYEQYF; CDR3 DNA: TGTGCCAGCACCGTAGCGGGAGTCTACGAGCAGTACTTC
J gene: TRBJ2-7; V gene: TRBV14; clone size: NA; D gene: NA; CDR3 protein: CASAGLLWYEQYF; CDR3 DNA: TGTGCCAGCGCAGGGCTCTTGTGGTACGAGCAGTACTTC
J gene: TRBJ1-5; V gene: TRBV3-1/TRBV3-2; clone size: once; D gene: NA; CDR3 protein: CASSQGGAINQPQHF; CDR3 DNA: TGTGCCAGCAGCCAGGGGGGGGCTATCAATCAGCCCCAGCATTTT
J gene: TRBJ1-5; V gene: TRBV27; clone size: NA; D gene: TRBD1; CDR3 protein: CASSLSQGLGDQPQHF; CDR3 DNA: TGTGCCAGCAGTTTATCACAGGGGTTAGGTGATCAGCCCCAGCATTTT
J gene: TRBJ2-7; V gene: TRBV4-2; clone size: NA; D gene: TRBD1; CDR3 protein: CASSRDRGSYEQYF; CDR3 DNA: TGTGCCAGCAGCCGTGACAGGGGATCCTACGAGCAGTACTTC
J gene: TRBJ1-2; V gene: TRBV18; clone size: NA; D gene: NA; CDR3 protein: CASSPPRVEMATF; CDR3 DNA: TGTGCCAGCTCACCTCCCCGGGTCGAAATGGCCACCTTC
J gene: TRBJ2-1; V gene: TRBV6-5; clone size: NA; D gene: TRBD2; CDR3 protein: CASTPSGSRGNEQFF; CDR3 DNA: TGTGCCAGCACCCCTAGCGGGAGTAGGGGAAATGAGCAGTTCTTC
J gene: TRBJ2-3; V gene: TRBV4-2; clone size: NA; D gene: NA; CDR3 protein: CASSQDRVTQYF; CDR3 DNA: TGTGCCAGCAGCCAAGATCGGGTTACGCAGTATTTT
J gene: TRBJ2-7; V gene: TRBV5-1; clone size: NA; D gene: TRBD2; CDR3 protein: CASSGLAGAYEQYF; CDR3 DNA: TGCGCCAGCAGCGGCCTAGCGGGAGCCTACGAGCAGTACTTC
J gene: TRBJ1-6; V gene: TRBV4-1; clone size: once; D gene: TRBD1; CDR3 protein: CASSQVATGQGAHSPLHF; CDR3 DNA: TGCGCCAGCAGCCAAGTCGCTACGGGACAGGGGGCGCATTCACCCCTCCACTTT
J gene: TRBJ1-3; V gene: TRBV5-4; clone size: once; D gene: NA; CDR3 protein: CASSPTRGGNTIYF; CDR3 DNA: TGTGCCAGCAGCCCCACGCGAGGGGGAAACACCATATATTTT
J gene: TRBJ1-2; V gene: TRBV10-3; clone size: NA; D gene: TRBD1; CDR3 protein: CAISSPGTGVSGYGYTF; CDR3 DNA: TGTGCCATCAGTTCTCCCGGGACAGGGGTATCAGGGTATGGCTACACCTTC
J gene: TRBJ2-7; V gene: TRBV18; clone size: NA; D gene: NA; CDR3 protein: CASSPSVGSEQYF; CDR3 DNA: TGTGCCAGCTCACCAAGTGTCGGTAGCGAGCAGTACTTC
J gene: TRBJ1-2; V gene: TRBV28; clone size: NA; D gene: NA; CDR3 protein: CASSPSQGHYGYTF; CDR3 DNA: TGTGCCAGCAGTCCGAGTCAGGGCCACTATGGCTACACCTTC
J gene: TRBJ1-1; V gene: TRBV19; clone size: once; D gene: TRBD1; CDR3 protein: CASSIGTGDYEAFF; CDR3 DNA: TGTGCCAGTAGTATTGGGACAGGAGACTATGAAGCTTTCTTT
J gene: TRBJ2-1; V gene: TRBV13; clone size: NA; D gene: TRBD2; CDR3 protein: CASSLKRERYNEQFF; CDR3 DNA: TGTGCCAGCAGCTTGAAGCGGGAGCGGTACAATGAGCAGTTCTTC
J gene: TRBJ1-1; V gene: TRBV6-5; clone size: NA; D gene: TRBD1; CDR3 protein: CASTRDRDSNTEAFF; CDR3 DNA: TGTGCCAGCACTCGGGACAGGGATTCGAACACTGAAGCTTTCTTT
J gene: TRBJ2-1; V gene: TRBV20-1; clone size: NA; D gene: NA; CDR3 protein: CSAPLRDEQFF; CDR3 DNA: TGCAGTGCCCCCCTCAGGGATGAGCAGTTCTTC
J gene: TRBJ2-6; V gene: TRBV28; clone size: once; D gene: TRBD2; CDR3 protein: CASSQTSGRASLSGANVLTF; CDR3 DNA: TGTGCCAGCAGCCAAACTAGCGGGAGGGCCTCCTTATCTGGGGCCAACGTCCTGACTTTC
J gene: TRBJ2-7; V gene: TRBV15; clone size: NA; D gene: NA; CDR3 protein: CATSRDQGLYEQYF; CDR3 DNA: TGTGCCACCAGCAGAGATCAAGGACTCTACGAGCAGTACTTC
J gene: TRBJ1-1; V gene: TRBV5-1; clone size: NA; D gene: NA; CDR3 protein: CASSALQGLGTEAFF; CDR3 DNA: TGCGCCAGCAGCGCATTACAGGGATTGGGCACTGAAGCTTTCTTT
J gene: TRBJ2-1; V gene: TRBV6-4; clone size: NA; D gene: NA; CDR3 protein: CASSPGQQGDEQFF; CDR3 DNA: TGTGCCAGCAGTCCGGGTCAACAAGGGGATGAGCAGTTCTTC
J gene: TRBJ2-1; V gene: TRBV7-6; clone size: once; D gene: NA; CDR3 protein: CASSLGAVHNEQFF; CDR3 DNA: TGTGCCAGCAGCTTAGGGGCCGTACACAATGAGCAGTTCTTC
J gene: TRBJ2-7; V gene: TRBV2; clone size: NA; D gene: NA; CDR3 protein: CASSGYGVEQYF; CDR3 DNA: TGTGCCAGCAGTGGGTACGGGGTCGAGCAGTACTTC
J gene: TRBJ2-7; V gene: TRBV19; clone size: many; D gene: NA; CDR3 protein: CASSIRPGGIPYEQYF; CDR3 DNA: TGTGCCAGTAGTATAAGGCCTGGCGGGATCCCCTACGAGCAGTACTTC
J gene: TRBJ2-5; V gene: TRBV7-2; clone size: NA; D gene: TRBD1; CDR3 protein: CASSLGQGGQETQYF; CDR3 DNA: TGTGCCAGCAGCTTAGGACAGGGGGGGCAAGAGACCCAGTACTTC
J gene: TRBJ2-2; V gene: TRBV27; clone size: NA; D gene: TRBD1; CDR3 protein: CASSRQGVGELFF; CDR3 DNA: TGTGCCAGCAGCCGACAGGGGGTGGGGGAGCTGTTTTTT
J gene: TRBJ1-6; V gene: TRBV5-1; clone size: few; D gene: NA; CDR3 protein: CASSLDREYSPLHF; CDR3 DNA: TGCGCCAGCAGCTTGGACAGGGAGTATTCACCCCTCCACTTT
J gene: TRBJ2-1; V gene: TRBV5-4; clone size: NA; D gene: TRBD1; CDR3 protein: CASSQDRGSYNEQFF; CDR3 DNA: TGTGCCAGCAGCCAAGACAGGGGCTCCTACAATGAGCAGTTCTTC
J gene: TRBJ2-2; V gene: TRBV19; clone size: once; D gene: NA; CDR3 protein: CASSIGTLTGELFF; CDR3 DNA: TGTGCCAGTAGTATAGGGACTTTAACCGGGGAGCTGTTTTTT
J gene: TRBJ1-1; V gene: TRBV18; clone size: NA; D gene: NA; CDR3 protein: CASSPAGTEAFF; CDR3 DNA: TGTGCCAGCTCACCTGCGGGGACTGAAGCTTTCTTT
J gene: TRBJ2-1; V gene: TRBV7-2; clone size: NA; D gene: TRBD2; CDR3 protein: CASSWASGRALNEQFF; CDR3 DNA: TGTGCCAGCAGCTGGGCTAGCGGGAGGGCTCTCAATGAGCAGTTCTTC
J gene: TRBJ1-1; V gene: TRBV29-1; clone size: few; D gene: TRBD1; CDR3 protein: CSVQTGMNTEAFF; CDR3 DNA: TGCAGCGTTCAGACAGGGATGAACACTGAAGCTTTCTTT